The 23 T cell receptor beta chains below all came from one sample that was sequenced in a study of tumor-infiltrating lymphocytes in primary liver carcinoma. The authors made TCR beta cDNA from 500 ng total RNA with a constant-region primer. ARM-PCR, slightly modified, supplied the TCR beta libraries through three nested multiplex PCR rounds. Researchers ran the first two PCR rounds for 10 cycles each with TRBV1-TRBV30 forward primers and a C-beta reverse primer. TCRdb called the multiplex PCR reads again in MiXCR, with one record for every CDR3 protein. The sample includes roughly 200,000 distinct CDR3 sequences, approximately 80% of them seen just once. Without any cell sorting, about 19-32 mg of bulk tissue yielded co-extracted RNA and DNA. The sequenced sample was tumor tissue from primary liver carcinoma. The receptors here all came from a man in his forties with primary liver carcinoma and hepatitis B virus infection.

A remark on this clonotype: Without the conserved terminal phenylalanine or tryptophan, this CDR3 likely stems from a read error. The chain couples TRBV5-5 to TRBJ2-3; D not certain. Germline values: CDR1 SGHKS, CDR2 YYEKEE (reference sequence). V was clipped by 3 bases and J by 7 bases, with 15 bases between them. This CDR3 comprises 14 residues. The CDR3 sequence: CASSWGMVAYTQYL. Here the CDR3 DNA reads TGTGCCAGCAGCTGGGGAATGGTGGCATATACGCAGTATTTA.

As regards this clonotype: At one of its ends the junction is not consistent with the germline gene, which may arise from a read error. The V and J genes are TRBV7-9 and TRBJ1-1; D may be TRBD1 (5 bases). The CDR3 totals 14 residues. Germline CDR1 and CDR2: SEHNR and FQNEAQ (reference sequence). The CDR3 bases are TGTGCCAGTAGCTTAGCGGGGGGAAACAATGAAGCTTTCTTT. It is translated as CASSLAGGNNEAFF.

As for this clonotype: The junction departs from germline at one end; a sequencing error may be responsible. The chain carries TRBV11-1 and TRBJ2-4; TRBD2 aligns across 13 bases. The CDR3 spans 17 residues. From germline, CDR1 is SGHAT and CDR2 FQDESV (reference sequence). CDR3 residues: CASSFTGTSGTKNFQYF. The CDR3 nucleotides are TGTGCCAGCAGCTTCACAGGGACTAGCGGGACCAAAAACTTTCAGTACTTC.

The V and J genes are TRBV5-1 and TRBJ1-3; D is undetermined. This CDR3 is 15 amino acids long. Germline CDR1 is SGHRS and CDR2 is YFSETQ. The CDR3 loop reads CASRLFAGSGNTIYF. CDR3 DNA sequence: TGCGCAAGCCGCTTGTTCGCGGGCTCTGGAAACACCATATATTTT.

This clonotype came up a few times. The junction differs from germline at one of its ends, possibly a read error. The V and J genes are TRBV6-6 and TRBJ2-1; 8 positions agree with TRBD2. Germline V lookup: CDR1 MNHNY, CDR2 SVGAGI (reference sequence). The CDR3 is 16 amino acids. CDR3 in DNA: TGTACCAGCAGTTACCAGGGCGGGGGGCCCTGCAATGAGCAGTTCTTC. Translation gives CTSSYQGGGPCNEQFF.

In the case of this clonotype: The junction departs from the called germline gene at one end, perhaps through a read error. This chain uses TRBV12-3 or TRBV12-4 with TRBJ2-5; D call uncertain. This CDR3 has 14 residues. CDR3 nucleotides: TGTACCAGCAGTTTAACTACAGACCAAGAGACCCACTACTTC. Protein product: CTSSLTTDQETHYF.

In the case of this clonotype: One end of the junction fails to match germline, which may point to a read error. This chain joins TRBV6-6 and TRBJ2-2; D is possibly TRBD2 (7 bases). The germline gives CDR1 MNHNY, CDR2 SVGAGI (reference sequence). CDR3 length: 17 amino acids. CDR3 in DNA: TGTGCCGCGGGAGAAACCTACGCGACGGGGGGCACCGGGGAGATGTTTTTT. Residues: CAAGETYATGGTGEMFF.

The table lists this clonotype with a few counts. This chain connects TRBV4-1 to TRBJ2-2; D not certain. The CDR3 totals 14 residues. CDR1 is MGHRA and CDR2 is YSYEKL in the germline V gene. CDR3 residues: CISSQLTLSWELFF. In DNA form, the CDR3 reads TGCATCAGCAGCCAACTTACCCTCTCCTGGGAGCTGTTTTTT.

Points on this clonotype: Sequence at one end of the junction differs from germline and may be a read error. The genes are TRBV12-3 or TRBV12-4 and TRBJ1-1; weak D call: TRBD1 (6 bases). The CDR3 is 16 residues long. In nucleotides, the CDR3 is TGTGCAAGCAATTTCATCTTGGAACAGGGAAACACTGAAGTTTTCTTT. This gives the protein CASNFILEQGNTEVFF.

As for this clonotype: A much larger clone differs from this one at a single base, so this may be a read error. The chain's CDR3 is CASKGSLGTEALF. The CDR3 DNA reads as TGTGCCAGCAAAGGGTCCCTAGGCACTGAAGCTCTCTTT. The V call is TRBV12-3 or TRBV12-4, the J call TRBJ1-1, with D uncertain. The CDR3 has 13 residues.

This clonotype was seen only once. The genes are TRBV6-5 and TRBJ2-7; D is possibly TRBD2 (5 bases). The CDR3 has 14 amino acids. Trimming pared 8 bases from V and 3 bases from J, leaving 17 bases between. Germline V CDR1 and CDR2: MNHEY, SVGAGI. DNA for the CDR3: TGTGCCAGCCGTTCCCTTAGTGGGAGCTACGAGCAGTACTTC. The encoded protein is CASRSLSGSYEQYF.

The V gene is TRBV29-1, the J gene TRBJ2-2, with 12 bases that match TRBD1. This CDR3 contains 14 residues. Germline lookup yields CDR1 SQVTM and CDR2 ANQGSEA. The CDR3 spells CGFEGQGAPGELFF. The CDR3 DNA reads TGCGGCTTTGAGGGACAGGGGGCGCCCGGGGAGCTGTTTTTT.

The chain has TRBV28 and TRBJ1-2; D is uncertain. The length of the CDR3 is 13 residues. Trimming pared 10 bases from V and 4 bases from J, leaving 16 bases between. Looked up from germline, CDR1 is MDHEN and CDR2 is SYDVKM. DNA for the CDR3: TGTGCCACCAGCACTGGCGGTCTCTATGGCTACACCTTC. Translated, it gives CATSTGGLYGYTF.

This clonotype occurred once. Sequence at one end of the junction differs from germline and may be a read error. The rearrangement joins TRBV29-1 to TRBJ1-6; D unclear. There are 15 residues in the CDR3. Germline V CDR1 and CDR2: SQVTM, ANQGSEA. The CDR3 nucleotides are TGCAGCGTTTCGACCGGGAGAGGGCCAAGTTCACCCCTCCATTTT. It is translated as CSVSTGRGPSSPLHF. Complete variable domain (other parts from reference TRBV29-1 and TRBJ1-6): SAVISQKPSRDICQRGTSLTIQCQVDSQVTMMFWYRQQPGQSLTLIATANQGSEATYESGFVIDKFPISRPNLTFSTLTVSNMSPEDSSIYLCSVSTGRGPSSPLHFGNGTRLTVT.

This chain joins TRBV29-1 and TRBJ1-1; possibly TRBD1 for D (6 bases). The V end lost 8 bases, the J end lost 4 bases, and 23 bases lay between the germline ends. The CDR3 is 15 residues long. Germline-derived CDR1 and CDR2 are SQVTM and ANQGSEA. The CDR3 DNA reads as TGCAGCTACCAAGAAGTGCCGAAGGGGGTCACTGAAGCTTTCTTT. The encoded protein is CSYQEVPKGVTEAFF. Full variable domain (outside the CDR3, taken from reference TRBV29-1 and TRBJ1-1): SAVISQKPSRDICQRGTSLTIQCQVDSQVTMMFWYRQQPGQSLTLIATANQGSEATYESGFVIDKFPISRPNLTFSTLTVSNMSPEDSSIYLCSYQEVPKGVTEAFFGQGTRLTVV.

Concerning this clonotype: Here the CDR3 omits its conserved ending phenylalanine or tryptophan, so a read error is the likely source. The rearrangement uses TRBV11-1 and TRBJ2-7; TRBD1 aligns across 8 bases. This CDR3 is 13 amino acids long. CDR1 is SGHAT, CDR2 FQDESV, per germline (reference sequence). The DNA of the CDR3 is TGTGCCGGCAGCATAGGACAGGGCCTCGAGCAGTACTTA. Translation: CAGSIGQGLEQYL.

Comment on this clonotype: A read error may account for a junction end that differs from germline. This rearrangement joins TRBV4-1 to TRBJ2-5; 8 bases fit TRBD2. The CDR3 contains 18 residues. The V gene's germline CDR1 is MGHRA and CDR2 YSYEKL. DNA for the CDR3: TGCGCCAGCAGCTCTCCAGGAGGCCCCGCTAGCGGGCAAGGGACCCAGTACTTC. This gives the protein CASSSPGGPASGQGTQYF.

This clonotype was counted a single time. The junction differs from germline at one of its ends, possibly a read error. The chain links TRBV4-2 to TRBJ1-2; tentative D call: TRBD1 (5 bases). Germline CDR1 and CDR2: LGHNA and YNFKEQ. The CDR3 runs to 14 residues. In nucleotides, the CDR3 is TGTGACAGCAGCCAAGATCGAACAGGCTGGGGCTACACATTC. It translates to CDSSQDRTGWGYTF.

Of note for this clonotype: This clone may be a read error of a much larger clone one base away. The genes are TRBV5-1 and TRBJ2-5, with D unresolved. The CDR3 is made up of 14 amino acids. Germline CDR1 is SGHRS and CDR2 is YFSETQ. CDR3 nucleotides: TGCGCCAGCAACTTGGGGTTTATTGGAGAGACCCAGTACTTC. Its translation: CASNLGFIGETQYF.

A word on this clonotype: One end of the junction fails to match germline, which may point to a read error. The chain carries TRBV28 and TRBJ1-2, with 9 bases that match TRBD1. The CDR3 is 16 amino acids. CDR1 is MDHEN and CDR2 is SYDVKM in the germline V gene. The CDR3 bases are TGTGCCAGCAGTACACTCCCCGGGACAGGGACCTATGGCTACACTTTC. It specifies CASSTLPGTGTYGYTF.

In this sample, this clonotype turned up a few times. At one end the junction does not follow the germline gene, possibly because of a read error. The CDR3 DNA reads as TGTGCCAGCACCGGGGGACCGAACAATGAGCAGTTATTC. Its translation is CASTGGPNNEQLF. The V and J genes are TRBV5-6 and TRBJ2-1; the D gene is possibly TRBD2 (6 bases). Looked up from germline, CDR1 is SGHDT and CDR2 is YYEEEE. The CDR3 spans 13 residues.

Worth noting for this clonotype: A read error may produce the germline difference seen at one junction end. The DNA of the CDR3 is TGTACCAGCAGTGAATTAGTCAGACCAACTAATGAAGAACTGTTTTTT. Its translation is CTSSELVRPTNEELFF. The gene calls are TRBV6-1 and TRBJ1-4; D ambiguous. The CDR3 contains 16 residues. Germline V gene data show CDR1 as MNHNS and CDR2 as SASEGT.

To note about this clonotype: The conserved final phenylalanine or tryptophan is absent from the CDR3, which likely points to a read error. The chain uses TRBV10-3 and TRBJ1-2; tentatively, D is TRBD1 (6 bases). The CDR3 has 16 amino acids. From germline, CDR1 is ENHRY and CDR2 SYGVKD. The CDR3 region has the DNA TGTGCCATCACTGAGTCAACAGGGCTCTCAGCCTATGGCTACACCTTA. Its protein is CAITESTGLSAYGYTL.